The clone carrying this TCR beta chain came up once. These data come from a study of blood T cell repertoires in COVID-19. In the study overall: Sites in the United States, Italy and Spain provided acute and convalescent COVID-19 samples.

Study processing details: Scientists estimated how many nucleated cells there were by amplifying reference gene primers. The table came from immunoSEQ multiplex PCR; TCRdb's copy has only in-frame clones and leaves some out. For V, J and clone size, that table is used; D and trimming come from the DNA. The table records approximately 150,000 clones, over 75% of them present only once. The receptor was derived from a woman in her forties or fifties with acute or convalescent COVID-19. Sample: peripheral blood.

CDR3 bases: TGTGCCACCAGCAGAGATCTGGCAGGGGCGATCAACACTGAAGCTTTCTTT. As protein: CATSRDLAGAINTEAFF. The chain joins TRBV15 to TRBJ1-1, with D tentatively TRBD1 (6 bases). This CDR3 contains 17 residues. Germline lookup yields CDR1 LNHNV and CDR2 YYDKDF (reference sequence). Trimming stripped 0 bases from V and 2 bases from J, with 16 bases between.